Presented here are 19 T cell receptor beta chains from one specimen sequenced in a study of shared clonotypes between healthy human individuals. TCRdb keeps only in-frame clones here, not all; method: immunoSEQ multiplex PCR. The table has about 1 million clones, about 70% seen once. Specimen: memory CD4+ T cells sorted from blood. Subset specified: CD45RA-negative fraction. The receptors originated from a man aged 18-30 years in good health.

The rearrangement joins TRBV7-9 to TRBJ1-4; TRBD1 aligns across 9 bases. CDR3 length equals 15 residues. CDR1 is SEHNR and CDR2 is FQNEAQ in the germline V gene (reference sequence). The trim removed 5 bases at V and 6 bases at J, leaving 7 bases unmatched. The chain's CDR3 is CASSLGQGRDEKLFF. CDR3 coding DNA: TGTGCCAGCAGCCTCGGACAGGGGCGGGATGAAAAACTGTTTTTT.

CDR3 DNA: TGTGCCATCAAGACGGACAGGGCGACCCCCTATGGCTACACCTTC. This codes for CAIKTDRATPYGYTF. V gene TRBV10-3 combines with J gene TRBJ1-2; TRBD1 aligns across 8 bases. V lost 7 bases to trimming and J lost 4 bases; unmatched junction nucleotides: 11. This CDR3 has 15 residues. CDR1 and CDR2 (germline): ENHRY, SYGVKD.

The chain carries TRBV18 and TRBJ1-5, with D perhaps TRBD1 (5 bases). The CDR3 runs to 15 residues. Trimming removed 4 bases at V and 5 bases at J, with 15 bases between. Germline CDR1 KGHSH, CDR2 LQKENI. The CDR3 loop is CASSRLEGVHQPQHF. CDR3 DNA: TGTGCCAGCTCACGATTAGAAGGGGTGCATCAGCCCCAGCATTTT. The entire variable domain, with the rest obtained from reference TRBV18 and TRBJ1-5, is as follows: NAGVMQNPRHLVRRRGQEARLRCSPMKGHSHVYWYRQLPEEGLKFMVYLQKENIIDESGMPKERFSAEFPKEGPSILRIQQVVRGDSAAYFCASSRLEGVHQPQHFGDGTRLSIL.

The chain has TRBV9 and TRBJ1-1, with a possible D match to TRBD1 (5 bases). The V gene's germline CDR1 is SGDLS and CDR2 YYNGEE. V was clipped by 4 bases and J by 3 bases, with 16 bases between them. The CDR3 loop spans 15 amino acids. CDR3 region: CASSPHRQTYTEAFF. Here the CDR3 DNA reads TGTGCCAGCAGCCCTCACCGACAGACTTACACTGAAGCTTTCTTT.

CDR3: CASSYERHEQYF. CDR3 in DNA: TGTGCCAGCAGTTACGAGAGGCACGAGCAGTACTTC. The rearrangement joins TRBV6-5 to TRBJ2-7, with unresolved D. The CDR3 length is 12 residues. V lost 2 bases, J lost 5 bases, and 7 bases lay in between. Germline CDR1 and CDR2: MNHEY and SVGAGI.

This clone was found a few times. This chain uses TRBV4-1 with TRBJ1-3; D gene unclear. The V end was cut by 0 bases, the J end by 1 base, with 10 bases between. Germline CDR1 and CDR2: MGHRA and YSYEKL. The CDR3 spans 16 residues. The CDR3 DNA is TGCGCCAGCAGCCAAGATCCCGGGCCTTCTGGAAACACCATATATTTT. Translating gives CASSQDPGPSGNTIYF.

The genes are TRBV6-5 and TRBJ2-7; 7 bases match TRBD1. CDR1 is MNHEY and CDR2 is SVGAGI in the germline V gene. This CDR3 spans 14 amino acids. Trimming cost V 6 bases and J 2 bases; bases outside gene matches: 7. CDR3 residues: CASRRSTGTYEQYF. In DNA form, the CDR3 reads TGTGCCAGCAGGCGATCGACAGGGACCTACGAGCAGTACTTC.

The chain links TRBV10-1 to TRBJ2-7; 9 bases line up with TRBD2. Germline-derived CDR1 and CDR2 are WNHNN and SYGVQD (reference sequence). V trimming: 2 bases; J trimming: 6 bases; junction bases outside the gene matches: 5. This CDR3 has 14 amino acids. CDR3 DNA: TGCGCCAGCAGTGAGCGCGGGAGGGCCGGCGAGCAGTACTTC. This translates into CASSERGRAGEQYF.

This clone was seen more than once but under ten times. In DNA form, the CDR3 reads TGTGCCAACATCCGTGGCGAGCAGTACTTC. It translates to CANIRGEQYF. The chain carries TRBV7-9 and TRBJ2-7; D is undetermined. V was cut by 10 bases and J by 6 bases, with 10 bases left in between. Germline V lookup: CDR1 SEHNR, CDR2 FQNEAQ (reference sequence). The length of the CDR3 is 10 residues.

V usage is TRBV28 and J usage is TRBJ2-7, with a tentative D call TRBD1 (6 bases). The CDR3 loop spans 16 amino acids. Germline V gene lookup returns CDR1 MDHEN and CDR2 SYDVKM. V was pared by 4 bases and J by 2 bases, with 18 bases between. The CDR3 bases are TGTGCCAGCAGTTCACGACAGGCCGAACCCACCTACGAGCAGTACTTC. Its protein is CASSSRQAEPTYEQYF.

The chain employs TRBV18 and TRBJ2-4, with TRBD2 matching over 9 bases. V trimming: 3 bases; J trimming: 0 bases; junction bases outside the gene matches: 15. The germline CDR1 and CDR2 sequences are KGHSH and LQKENI. This CDR3 is built from 20 residues. This CDR3 is CASSPLGATSGTLAKNIQYF. For the CDR3, the DNA is TGTGCCAGCTCACCTCTGGGGGCGACTAGCGGTACACTAGCCAAAAACATTCAGTACTTC.

The CDR3 sequence is CASSPQGNNYGYTF. The CDR3 region has the DNA TGTGCCAGCTCACCACAGGGAAATAACTATGGCTACACCTTC. The chain uses TRBV18 and TRBJ1-2, with D uncertain. CDR1 and CDR2 from the germline V gene are KGHSH and LQKENI. The CDR3 has 14 residues. Trimming took 1 base from V and 1 from J, leaving 7 bases between them. The full variable domain, in which reference TRBV18 and TRBJ1-2 provide the parts outside the CDR3, is NAGVMQNPRHLVRRRGQEARLRCSPMKGHSHVYWYRQLPEEGLKFMVYLQKENIIDESGMPKERFSAEFPKEGPSILRIQQVVRGDSAAYFCASSPQGNNYGYTFGSGTRLTVV.

This clone has just a few counts. This chain links TRBV10-3 with TRBJ1-1; D call uncertain. This CDR3 contains 13 residues. Trimming took 2 bases from V and 0 from J, leaving 4 bases between them. From germline, CDR1 is ENHRY and CDR2 SYGVKD. CDR3 sequence reads: CAISEELNTEAFF. Written as DNA, the CDR3 is TGTGCCATCAGTGAGGAGTTGAACACTGAAGCTTTCTTT.

This rearrangement joins TRBV6-1 to TRBJ2-3, with 9 positions matching TRBD1. V was clipped by 7 bases and J by 6 bases; unmatched bases: 5. CDR3 length equals 13 residues. Germline V gene sequence: CDR1 MNHNS, CDR2 SASEGT. The CDR3 spells CASMDRGSDTQYF. DNA for the CDR3: TGTGCCAGCATGGACAGGGGATCGGATACGCAGTATTTT.

The gene calls are TRBV27 and TRBJ1-3, with D hard to call. The CDR3 is made up of 14 amino acids. The V gene lost 4 bases and the J gene lost 9 bases, with 16 bases spanning the gap. Germline CDR1 MNHEY, CDR2 SMNVEV (reference sequence). CDR3 bases: TGTGCCAGCAGTTCCGCGCGGCCCGAGGGCACCATATATTTT. Its protein is CASSSARPEGTIYF.

J is TRBJ1-3 and V is TRBV11-1; the match to TRBD1 covers 11 bases. The ends lost 5 bases at V and 5 bases at J; junction bases unmatched: 8. Per the germline V gene, CDR1 is SGHAT and CDR2 is FQDESV (reference sequence). The CDR3 loop spans 16 amino acids. CDR3 residues: CASSPRTGGTRNTIYF. The CDR3 DNA reads TGTGCCAGCAGCCCCCGGACAGGGGGCACGAGAAACACCATATATTTT.

The chain uses TRBV19 and TRBJ1-6; tentatively, D is TRBD1 (5 bases). The CDR3 covers 14 residues. Germline CDR1 LNHDA, CDR2 SQIVND (reference sequence). V was trimmed by 7 bases and J by 11 bases, leaving 18 bases between them. CDR3 sequence (DNA): TGTGCCAGTACTCCTAATGGGGGAGTAACACCCCTCCACTTT. Its translation is CASTPNGGVTPLHF.

The CDR3 DNA reads as TGTGCCACCAGCAAAACTCCGGATCAGCCCCAGCATTTT. Residues: CATSKTPDQPQHF. The rearrangement joins TRBV15 to TRBJ1-5; D gene unclear. Germline lookup yields CDR1 LNHNV and CDR2 YYDKDF (reference sequence). Trimming left V 4 bases short and J 5 bases short, with 9 bases between. The CDR3 covers 13 residues.

This clone was detected once. The CDR3 sequence is CASSFGQKYEAFF. The CDR3 region has the DNA TGTGCCAGTAGTTTCGGACAGAAGTATGAAGCTTTCTTT. The V gene is TRBV19, the J gene TRBJ1-1, with a tentative D call TRBD1 (6 bases). V lost 5 bases and J 7 bases, leaving 14 bases between the germline ends. Per the germline V gene, CDR1 is LNHDA and CDR2 is SQIVND (reference sequence). The CDR3 has 13 amino acids.